This TCR beta chain was captured in a study of blood T cell repertoires in COVID-19 (dated by TCRdb to 2020 to 2022). Turning to the overall study: Samples from collaborators originated in the United States, Italy and Spain and spanned both the acute and convalescent phases of COVID-19. The material from the prospective study consisted of cDNA or gDNA derived from T cells, B-cell-depleted T cells, or PBMCs. The dataset comprised deeply sampled blood TCRbeta repertoires from subjects exposed to, actively infected with, or recovered from COVID-19. A freely available public database, intended as a resource for researchers studying the immune response to SARS-CoV-2, is where the repertoires were released. Samples were obtained from the ongoing ImmuneRACE study (first 160 participants) and from over a thousand subjects provided by 6 global collaborators. Nearly every sample came with metadata listing a de-identified subject ID, COVID-19 status, age in years and sex. Where available, HLA class I and class II types were obtained from metadata supplied by the sample provider rather than from assay-based typing.

Results and caveats for the whole study, not just this receptor: The quantity of clinical and demographic metadata differed by source and by participant and was supplied without curation.

The germline V end is reduced by 5 bases and the J end by 1 base; junction bases left unmatched: 3. Measured from the cysteine to the phenylalanine, the CDR3 is 13 residues long. The CDR3 DNA has 39 bases and is translated from base 1. From a lookup of the germline V gene, CDR1 and CDR2 are SQVTM and ANQGSEA. TCRbeta CDR3 regions were amplified from genomic DNA using the immunoSEQ Assay, a bias-controlled multiplex PCR. The paper's data handling went like this. Nucleated cell counts per sample were estimated from amplification of reference gene primers within the assay. To quantify the absolute abundance of each unique TCRbeta CDR3 rearrangement, sequence reads were collapsed and filtered. For each sample, productive Simpson clonality was calculated as the square root of Simpson's diversity index across productive rearrangements. The immuneACCESS repertoire file appears here via TCRdb, limited to in-frame rearrangements. These files lack a portion of the clones; in checked studies, under half of the deficit traces to unresolved V genes, and the cause of the others is not known. V, J and clone size were drawn from that table, and D and trimming were deduced from the DNA. The sample data list around 260,000 clones, and around nine tenths of these were observed just once. The ten most abundant clones make up more than 0.95% of the sample.

Enrolling through a virtual design, the prospective study's participants ranged in age from about 18 to 89 years and lived across 24 United States geographic areas. To assign participants to cohorts, the prospective study relied on clinical history that participants themselves reported in a screening survey and a study questionnaire. For ImmuneRACE Cohort 3, a participant was defined as recovered based on two consecutive negative NP/OP PCR tests, clearance by a healthcare professional, or resolution of symptoms. In the prospective study, mobile phlebotomists collected whole blood, serum and a nasopharyngeal or oropharyngeal swab from each participant. Over an approximately 2-month period, participants in the prospective study had the option of providing additional blood draws and questionnaires. Before DNA extraction, blood samples from the prospective study were shipped at room temperature or frozen.

As concerns this clone: Its antigen is still unknown. The record has no base qualities; no much larger clone is one base away.

This TCR came from a woman aged 30 to 39 who had recovered from COVID-19. Sequencing input: PBMCs or T cells enriched from blood (not recorded which). Recombination joined TRBV29-1 with TRBJ2-5, with 8 central nucleotides matching TRBD2. The CDR3 sequence is CSVTGTSQETQYF. The DNA sequence reads TGCAGCGTTACCGGGACTAGCCAAGAGACCCAGTACTTC.